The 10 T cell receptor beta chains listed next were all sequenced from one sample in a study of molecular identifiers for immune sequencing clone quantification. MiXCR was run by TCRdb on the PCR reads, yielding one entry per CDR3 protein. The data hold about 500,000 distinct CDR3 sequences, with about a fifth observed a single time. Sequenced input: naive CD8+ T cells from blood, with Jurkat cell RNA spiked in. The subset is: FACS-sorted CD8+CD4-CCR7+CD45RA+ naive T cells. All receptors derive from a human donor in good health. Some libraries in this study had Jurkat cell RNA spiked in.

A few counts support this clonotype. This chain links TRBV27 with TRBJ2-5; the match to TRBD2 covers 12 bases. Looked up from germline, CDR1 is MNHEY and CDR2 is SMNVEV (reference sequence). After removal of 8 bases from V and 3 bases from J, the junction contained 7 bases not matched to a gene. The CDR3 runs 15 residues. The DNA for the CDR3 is TGTGCCAGCGGATTACTAGCGGGGGGCAAAGAGACCCAGTACTTC. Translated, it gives CASGLLAGGKETQYF.

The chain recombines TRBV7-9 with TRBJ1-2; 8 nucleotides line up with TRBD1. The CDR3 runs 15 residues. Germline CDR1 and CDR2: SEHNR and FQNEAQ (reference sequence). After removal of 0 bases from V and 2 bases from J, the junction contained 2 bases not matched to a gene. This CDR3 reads CASSLARDRNYGYTF. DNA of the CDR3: TGTGCCAGCAGCTTAGCGCGGGACAGGAACTATGGCTACACCTTC.

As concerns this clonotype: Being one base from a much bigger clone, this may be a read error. CDR3 amino acids: CDSSEMNRGDGYTF. CDR3 in DNA: TGTGACAGCAGTGAAATGAACAGGGGGGATGGCTACACCTTC. V gene TRBV2 combines with J gene TRBJ1-2; 8 bases agree with TRBD1. Germline V gene data show CDR1 as SNHLY and CDR2 as FYNNEI. The CDR3 contains 14 residues. Full variable domain (remainder filled in from reference TRBV2 and TRBJ1-2): EPEVTQTPSHQVTQMGQEVILRCVPISNHLYFYWYRQILGQKVEFLVSFYNNEISEKSEIFDDQFSVERPDGSNFTLKIRSTKLEDSAMYFCDSSEMNRGDGYTFGSGTRLTVV.

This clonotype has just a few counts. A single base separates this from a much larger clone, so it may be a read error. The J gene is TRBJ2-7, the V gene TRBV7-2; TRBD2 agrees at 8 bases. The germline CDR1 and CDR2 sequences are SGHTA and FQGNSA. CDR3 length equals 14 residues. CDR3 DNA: TGTGCCAGCAGCTTAGCGAGCGGGAGCTACAAGCAGTACTTC. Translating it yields CASSLASGSYKQYF.

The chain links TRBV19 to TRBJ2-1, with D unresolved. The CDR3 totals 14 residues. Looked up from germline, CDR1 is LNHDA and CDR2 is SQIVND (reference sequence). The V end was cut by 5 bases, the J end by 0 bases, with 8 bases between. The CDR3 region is CASSAIRSYNEQFF. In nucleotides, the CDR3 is TGTGCCAGTAGTGCAATTCGCTCCTACAATGAGCAGTTCTTC.

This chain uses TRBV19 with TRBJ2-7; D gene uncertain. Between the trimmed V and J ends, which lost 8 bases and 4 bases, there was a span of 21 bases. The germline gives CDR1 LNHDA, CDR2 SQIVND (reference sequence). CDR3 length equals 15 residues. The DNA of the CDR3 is TGTGCCAGTTCGTACTACTCCGGGCCGACTTACGAGCAGTACTTC. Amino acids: CASSYYSGPTYEQYF.

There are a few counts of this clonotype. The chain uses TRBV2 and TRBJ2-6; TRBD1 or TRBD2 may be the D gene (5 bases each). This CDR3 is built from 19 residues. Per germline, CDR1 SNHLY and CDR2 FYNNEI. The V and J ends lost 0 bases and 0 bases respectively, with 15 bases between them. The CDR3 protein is CASSEAAGTVFSGANVLTF. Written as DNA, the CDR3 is TGTGCCAGCAGTGAAGCGGCCGGGACGGTCTTCTCTGGGGCCAACGTCCTGACTTTC.

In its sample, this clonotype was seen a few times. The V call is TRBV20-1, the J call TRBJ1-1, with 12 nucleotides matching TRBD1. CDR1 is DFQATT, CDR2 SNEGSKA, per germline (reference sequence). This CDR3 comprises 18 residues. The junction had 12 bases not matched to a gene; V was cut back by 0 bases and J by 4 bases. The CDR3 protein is CSARDLGTGGAGGTEAFF. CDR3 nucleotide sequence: TGCAGTGCTAGAGATTTGGGGACAGGGGGCGCCGGTGGCACTGAAGCTTTCTTT.

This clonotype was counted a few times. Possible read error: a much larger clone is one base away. The CDR3 DNA reads TGCAGCGTCCCATCACCCGACTCGAACACCGGGGAGCTGTTTTTT. Protein product: CSVPSPDSNTGELFF. The chain links TRBV29-1 to TRBJ2-2; D unresolved. The CDR3 totals 15 residues. Trimming left V 6 bases short and J 0 bases short, with 14 bases between. Germline lookup yields CDR1 SQVTM and CDR2 ANQGSEA.

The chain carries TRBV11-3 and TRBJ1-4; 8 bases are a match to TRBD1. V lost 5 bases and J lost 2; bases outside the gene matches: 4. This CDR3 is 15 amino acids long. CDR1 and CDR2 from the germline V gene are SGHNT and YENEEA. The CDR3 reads CASSRTGTTNEKLFF. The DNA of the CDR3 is TGTGCCAGCAGCCGGACAGGGACCACTAATGAAAAACTGTTTTTT.